The text below deals with one TCR beta chain. What this receptor recognizes is not known. No clone much larger than this one lies a single base away; base qualities are absent. The library came from PCR. DNA from cultured CD4+ T cells underwent TCR sequencing with the Oncomine TCR Beta short-read assay at the Johns Hopkins FTIC core. Genomic DNA was extracted from the cultured CD4+ T cells with the QIAamp micro DNA kit. Oncomine TCR Beta libraries made from cultured CD4+ T cells were pooled using unique dual indexes and sequenced on an Illumina iSeq 100. The original methods were these. Non-productive sequences were filtered out, and CDR3s that did not start with C, did not end with F or W, or were shorter than 7 amino acids were discarded. The MANAFEST web application identified antigen-specific clonotypes by comparing peptide-stimulated wells against reference wells and other culture wells. For a clone to be called positive, the clone needed an FDR below 0.05, an odds ratio above 5, and a productive frequency above 0.1% in at least two of three replicate wells. Clonotypes that were significantly expanded in both SARS-CoV-2 spike wells and at least one common cold coronavirus spike condition were defined as cross-reactive. CDR3 homology was assessed with Levenshtein distances (stringdist) and unrooted phylogenetic trees (ape) in R version 3.6.1. The raw public reads went through TCRdb reprocessing: fastp at Q25, MiXCR clone calling, in-frame beta chains kept. Rows merge per CDR3 protein into single entries with the most common DNA and genes. TCRdb's processing, not the study's, gives the V and J calls here. This sample lists 15,000 to 20,000 distinct CDR3 sequences; about 51% were detected once. Approximately 21% of the sample rests with the top ten.

The germline V gene encodes CDR1 DFQATT and CDR2 SNEGSKA (reference sequence). Reading from cysteine to phenylalanine, the CDR3 counts 13 amino acids. Only the CDR3 DNA stays, 39 bases, in frame from base 1. Trimming takes 6 bases off V and 4 bases off J; junction bases not matched to a gene: 7. The data were obtained in a study of vaccination and CD4 T cells after COVID-19 (dated by TCRdb to between 2021 and 2024). The study in broad terms: SARS-CoV-2 positivity had been established in the convalescent patients by nasal swab PCR, and mild disease was recorded in about 9 of these patients and severe disease in one. Each participant got two doses of either the Pfizer-BioNTech BNT162b2 vaccine (n=8) or the Moderna mRNA-1273 vaccine (n=2). Control cultures received a CEFX viral epitope pool as the positive control, an HIV-1 Nef peptide pool as the negative control, or no peptide. Post-COVID blood samples from convalescent patients were collected a median of about 110 days after diagnosis, with a range of 35 to 161 days. Post-vaccine blood samples were collected a median of 72 days after the second vaccine dose, ranging from about 13 to 241 days. In ten to eleven COVID-19 convalescent patients and a handful of infection-naive healthy vaccine recipients, researchers compared the spike-specific CD4+ TCR repertoire from before mRNA vaccination with the repertoire from after. The cultures were stimulated with overlapping spike peptide pools from SARS-CoV-2 and from the common cold coronaviruses HCoV-NL63, HCoV-OC43 and HCoV-229E. Six males and four females were included in the convalescent cohort, with two Hispanic individuals, seven Caucasians, two Asians and one multiracial person represented. For three convalescent patients, samples were collected at an early post-vaccination timepoint (day 14) as well as at a late post-vaccination timepoint (days 161 to 241).

The time point label here, explained by the study, means: late sampling 161 to 241 days after vaccination in a few convalescent patients. This sample's treatment or condition label indicates: 10-day PBMC culture with coronavirus spike peptide pools or control peptides (ViraFEST assay). The ViraFEST assay, used in the study, expanded antigen-specific T cells with peptide pools and then identified the expanded clonotypes through TCR sequencing. The convalescent patients' positive SARS-CoV-2 PCR tests were from March to December 2020, which was before the Alpha, Beta and Delta variants emerged in the United States. PBMCs were cultured at approximately 2.1 million per well in IMDM supplemented with approximately 5.3% human AB serum and roughly 10 IU/ml IL-2, with around 10 ug/ml peptide pools added. Half of the culture medium was replaced with fresh IL-2-containing medium on days 3 and 7. CD4+ T cells were isolated after around 9 days of culture through negative selection using the EasySep CD4+ T cell isolation kit. Ficoll-Paque Plus gradient centrifugation was used to isolate PBMCs from whole blood, and the isolated PBMCs were then either used fresh or cryopreserved at -140C. Triplicate wells were generally used for each culture condition.

On the study overall, not on this receptor specifically: Of the vaccine-specific clones in convalescent patients, 304 of 307, or nearly all, reacted only to SARS-CoV-2 spike and did not cross-react with common cold coronaviruses. Among the post-vaccine SARS-CoV-2-reactive clones in convalescent patients, a median around 90% showed up only after vaccination, which suggests vaccine-specific priming. The number of convalescent patients in the study was relatively small, and the study did not examine early timepoints following natural infection. The median count of SARS-CoV-2-reactive clonotypes went up from roughly 21 after infection to 35 to 40 after vaccination, although the change was not significant.

The clonotype comes from a human donor who had recovered from COVID-19. This specimen consisted of CD4+ T cells from blood, cultured in vitro, obtained about 7 months after SARS-CoV-2 vaccination. The rearranged chain carries TRBV20-1 and TRBJ1-2, with 8 bases aligning to TRBD1. The CDR3: CSARQGLSYGYTF. The nucleotide sequence is given as TGCAGTGCAAGACAGGGGCTTAGCTATGGCTACACCTTC.